This section outlines one T cell receptor (beta chain) sequence together with its context. No antigen is known for it. Per the germline V gene, CDR1 is LNHDA and CDR2 is SQIVND (reference sequence). The CDR3 is 12 amino acids. V dropped 6 bases and J dropped 6; count of bases not matched to a gene: 3. Primed by a sample-barcoded 5' primer and a J-beta primer mix, a second PCR proceeded for about 7 to 12 cycles. Unique molecular identifiers of 12 random nucleotides labeled each cDNA. TCRdb reprocessed the 5' RACE reads via MiXCR and lists one record per CDR3 protein. The repertoire holds more than 650,000 distinct CDR3 sequences, with around a fifth as singletons. Approximately 9.4 milliliters was the volume of peripheral blood drawn from each donor. This entry comes from a study of blood T cells in healthy people across ages. Study outcomes and limitations: It was the long-lived donors that had more naive CD4+ cells and higher diversity than aged donors.

This receptor was taken from a man aged 65 to 79 in good health. The V and J genes are TRBV19 and TRBJ1-1, with 8 bases lining up with TRBD1. Sequencing was performed on blood. The CDR3 sequence: CASRRTGPEAFF. The CDR3 DNA follows: TGTGCCAGTAGGAGGACAGGGCCTGAAGCTTTCTTT.